One T cell receptor (beta chain) is described in this entry. The antigen is not known. TCRdb's copy holds only in-frame clones and misses some; the assay was immunoSEQ multiplex PCR. The sample yields 2 million to 2.5 million clones, almost 96% seen once. This entry belongs to a study of shared clonotypes between healthy human individuals. Study results and limitations: Limited genetic and exposure-history diversity came from having few donors.

CDR3 size: 13 residues. The clonotype originates from a young man in good health. What was sequenced was naive CD4+ T cells sorted from blood. Subset given: CD45RA+ positively selected. The V gene is TRBV12-2, the J gene TRBJ2-7. TRBV12-2 is shown as a pseudogene. The CDR3 is CASRLGVPSEQYF. The CDR3 DNA sequence: TGTGCAAGTCGCTTAGGGGTCCCGTCCGAGCAGTACTTC.